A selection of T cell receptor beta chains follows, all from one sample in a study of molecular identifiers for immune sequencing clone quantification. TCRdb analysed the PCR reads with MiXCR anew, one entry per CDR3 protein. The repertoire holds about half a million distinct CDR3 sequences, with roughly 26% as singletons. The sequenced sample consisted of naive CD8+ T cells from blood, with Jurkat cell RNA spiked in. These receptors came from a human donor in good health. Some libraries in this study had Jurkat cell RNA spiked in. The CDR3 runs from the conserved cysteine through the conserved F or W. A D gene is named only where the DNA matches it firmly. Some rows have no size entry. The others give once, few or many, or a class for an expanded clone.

CDR3: CASSEKTSSLFSYEQYF
DNA: TGTGCCAGCAGTGAAAAGACTAGCTCCCTTTTCTCCTACGAGCAGTACTTC
J: TRBJ2-7
D: TRBD2
size: NA
V: TRBV6-1

CDR3: CASSLGPGGETQYF
DNA: TGTGCCAGCAGCTTGGGACCCGGAGGAGAGACCCAGTACTTC
J: TRBJ2-5
D: NA
size: NA
V: TRBV5-6

CDR3: CATWELGSSGNTIYF
DNA: TGTGCCACGTGGGAATTGGGCAGCTCTGGAAACACCATATATTTT
J: TRBJ1-3
D: NA
size: NA
V: TRBV28

CDR3: CASSHTGGGGQPQHF
DNA: TGTGCCAGCAGCCACACAGGGGGCGGGGGCCAGCCCCAGCATTTT
J: TRBJ1-5
D: TRBD1
size: many
V: TRBV3-1

CDR3: CASSHASDRPPAAGANVLTF
DNA: TGTGCCAGCAGCCACGCCTCAGACAGGCCCCCCGCTGCTGGGGCCAACGTCCTGACTTTC
J: TRBJ2-6
D: NA
size: many
V: TRBV3-1

CDR3: CASSIGGRPEFF
DNA: TGTGCCAGTAGTATAGGCGGGAGGCCGGAGTTCTTC
J: TRBJ2-1
D: TRBD2
size: NA
V: TRBV19

CDR3: CASSLERGAYEQYF
DNA: TGTGCCAGCAGTTTGGAGCGGGGGGCCTACGAGCAGTACTTC
J: TRBJ2-7
D: TRBD2
size: NA
V: TRBV12-3/TRBV12-4

CDR3: CASSVQDMNTEAFF
DNA: TGTGCCAGCAGTGTTCAGGACATGAACACTGAAGCTTTCTTT
J: TRBJ1-1
D: NA
size: NA
V: TRBV2

CDR3: CAWSAGDNEKLFF
DNA: TGTGCCTGGTCAGCAGGGGATAATGAAAAACTGTTTTTT
J: TRBJ1-4
D: NA
size: few
V: TRBV30

CDR3: CASSLLRQGSYEQYF
DNA: TGTGCCAGCAGCCTACTCCGACAGGGCTCCTACGAGCAGTACTTC
J: TRBJ2-7
D: TRBD1
size: many
V: TRBV28

CDR3: CASSLAGGRGSTDTQYF
DNA: TGTGCCAGCAGCTTGGCCGGGGGACGGGGTAGCACAGATACGCAGTATTTT
J: TRBJ2-3
D: NA
size: few
V: TRBV5-4

CDR3: CDRSRDRGFNEQFF
DNA: TGCGACAGGAGCCGGGACAGGGGTTTCAATGAGCAGTTCTTC
J: TRBJ2-1
D: TRBD1
size: once
V: TRBV5-1

CDR3: CASSYSIRDRDLTGYTF
DNA: TGTGCCAGCAGTTACTCGATAAGGGACAGGGATCTGACAGGCTACACCTTC
J: TRBJ1-2
D: TRBD1
size: few
V: TRBV6-5

CDR3: CASSAGHGGAQHF
DNA: TGTGCCAGCAGTGCCGGACACGGCGGGGCCCAGCATTTT
J: TRBJ1-5
D: NA
size: NA
V: TRBV27

CDR3: CASSSEWEVEAFF
DNA: TGTGCCAGCAGCTCCGAGTGGGAGGTTGAAGCTTTCTTT
J: TRBJ1-1
D: NA
size: few
V: TRBV7-9

CDR3: CASSSGTASYGQYF
DNA: TGTGCCAGCAGCTCCGGGACAGCCAGCTACGGGCAGTACTTC
J: TRBJ2-7
D: TRBD1
size: NA
V: TRBV5-3

CDR3: CASSYETGDMNTEAFF
DNA: TGTGCCAGCAGTTACGAGACAGGGGATATGAACACTGAAGCTTTCTTT
J: TRBJ1-1
D: TRBD1
size: many
V: TRBV6-6

CDR3: CASRNRRQALGGEQYF
DNA: TGTGCCAGCAGGAACCGTCGACAGGCCTTAGGAGGCGAGCAGTACTTC
J: TRBJ2-7
D: NA
size: NA
V: TRBV12-3/TRBV12-4

CDR3: CATSAAGENTEAFF
DNA: TGTGCCACCAGTGCCGCGGGGGAAAACACTGAAGCTTTCTTT
J: TRBJ1-1
D: NA
size: few
V: TRBV24-1

CDR3: CASSASVYDTQYF
DNA: TGTGCCAGCAGTGCTTCGGTCTACGATACGCAGTATTTT
J: TRBJ2-3
D: NA
size: many
V: TRBV25-1

CDR3: CASTPVGTKSYEQYF
DNA: TGTGCCAGCACCCCCGTGGGGACCAAGTCCTACGAGCAGTACTTC
J: TRBJ2-7
D: NA
size: NA
V: TRBV2

CDR3: CASSGGHTDTQYF
DNA: TGTGCCAGCAGTGGGGGACACACAGATACGCAGTATTTT
J: TRBJ2-3
D: NA
size: NA
V: TRBV27

CDR3: CASRRTSGMNEQFF
DNA: TGTGCCAGCAGAAGGACTAGCGGGATGAATGAGCAGTTCTTC
J: TRBJ2-1
D: TRBD2
size: NA
V: TRBV27

CDR3: CASSLGMGGGQPQHF
DNA: TGTGCCAGCAGCTTAGGAATGGGTGGAGGTCAGCCCCAGCATTTT
J: TRBJ1-5
D: NA
size: NA
V: TRBV11-2

CDR3: CASSLGGTQPISGSEKLFF
DNA: TGTGCCAGCAGCTTAGGTGGGACCCAACCCATAAGCGGATCTGAAAAACTGTTTTTT
J: TRBJ1-4
D: NA
size: NA
V: TRBV7-6

CDR3: CARSLGAPYAQYF
DNA: TGTGCCCGCAGTTTAGGGGCCCCCTACGCGCAGTACTTC
J: TRBJ2-7
D: NA
size: NA
V: TRBV27

CDR3: CASGLAGGGGMNTEAFF
DNA: TGCGCCAGCGGCTTGGCCGGGGGAGGGGGAATGAACACTGAAGCTTTCTTT
J: TRBJ1-1
D: NA
size: NA
V: TRBV5-1

CDR3: CASSLSAGASSYAQYF
DNA: TGTGCCAGCAGCTTATCGGCAGGGGCGAGCTCCTACGCGCAGTACTTC
J: TRBJ2-7
D: NA
size: NA
V: TRBV7-9

CDR3: CATRDSGELFF
DNA: TGTGCCACCAGGGACTCCGGGGAGCTGTTTTTT
J: TRBJ2-2
D: NA
size: NA
V: TRBV24-1

CDR3: CASSLSGGRFNYGYTF
DNA: TGTGCCAGCAGTTTATCCGGTGGCAGATTTAACTATGGCTACACCTTC
J: TRBJ1-2
D: NA
size: NA
V: TRBV27

CDR3: CSVENGTGANTGELFF
DNA: TGCAGCGTTGAAAACGGGACAGGGGCGAACACCGGGGAGCTGTTTTTT
J: TRBJ2-2
D: TRBD1
size: NA
V: TRBV29-1

CDR3: CSATNFRDRATYEQYF
DNA: TGCAGTGCTACGAATTTCCGGGACAGGGCAACCTACGAGCAGTACTTC
J: TRBJ2-7
D: TRBD1
size: many
V: TRBV20-1

CDR3: CSVEGATGGSSGANVLTF
DNA: TGCAGCGTTGAAGGCGCAACAGGGGGTAGCTCTGGGGCCAACGTCCTGACTTTC
J: TRBJ2-6
D: TRBD1
size: many
V: TRBV29-1

CDR3: CAWSVPRGSSYEQYF
DNA: TGTGCCTGGAGTGTACCTCGCGGGAGTAGCTACGAGCAGTACTTC
J: TRBJ2-7
D: TRBD2
size: NA
V: TRBV30

CDR3: CASSPWTGEYEQYF
DNA: TGCGCCAGCAGCCCCTGGACAGGGGAGTACGAGCAGTACTTC
J: TRBJ2-7
D: TRBD1
size: many
V: TRBV5-1

CDR3: CASSLIAGGYYNEQFF
DNA: TGTGCCAGCAGTCTCATAGCGGGAGGATACTACAATGAGCAGTTCTTC
J: TRBJ2-1
D: TRBD2
size: few
V: TRBV3-1

CDR3: CASSMPGAEAFF
DNA: TGTGCCAGTAGTATGCCCGGGGCTGAAGCTTTCTTT
J: TRBJ1-1
D: NA
size: few
V: TRBV19

CDR3: CASTQIQNTEAFF
DNA: TGTGCCAGCACACAGATACAGAACACTGAAGCTTTCTTT
J: TRBJ1-1
D: NA
size: NA
V: TRBV6-5

CDR3: CASSTVRGPATDTQYF
DNA: TGTGCCAGCAGTACAGTGAGAGGACCAGCCACAGATACGCAGTATTTT
J: TRBJ2-3
D: NA
size: few
V: TRBV27

CDR3: CSVEGSGQGYNEQFF
DNA: TGCAGCGTTGAAGGGTCCGGACAGGGGTACAATGAGCAGTTCTTC
J: TRBJ2-1
D: TRBD1
size: many
V: TRBV29-1

CDR3: CATREGQGIYNEQFF
DNA: TGTGCCACCAGAGAAGGACAGGGGATCTACAATGAGCAGTTCTTC
J: TRBJ2-1
D: TRBD1
size: NA
V: TRBV15

CDR3: CASSQDPGARTDTQYF
DNA: TGCGCCAGCAGCCAAGATCCCGGGGCACGAACAGATACGCAGTATTTT
J: TRBJ2-3
D: NA
size: NA
V: TRBV4-1

CDR3: CASSQENGDTLAKNIQYF
DNA: TGCGCCAGCAGCCAAGAGAATGGGGACACTCTAGCCAAAAACATTCAGTACTTC
J: TRBJ2-4
D: NA
size: few
V: TRBV4-1

CDR3: CASSVGTGLDEQYF
DNA: TGTGCCAGCAGTGTGGGGACAGGGTTGGACGAGCAGTACTTC
J: TRBJ2-7
D: TRBD1
size: NA
V: TRBV28

CDR3: CASSQDRTSGSGELFF
DNA: TGCGCCAGCAGCCAAGATCGGACTAGCGGCAGTGGGGAGCTGTTTTTT
J: TRBJ2-2
D: TRBD2
size: few
V: TRBV4-3

CDR3: CASRPQTGNFMDGYTF
DNA: TGTGCCAGCAGGCCTCAGACAGGGAATTTTATGGATGGCTACACCTTC
J: TRBJ1-2
D: TRBD1
size: few
V: TRBV6-5

CDR3: CSALALDERYF
DNA: TGCAGCGCCCTTGCGTTGGACGAGCGGTACTTC
J: TRBJ2-7
D: NA
size: NA
V: TRBV29-1

CDR3: CASIGQSNTEAFF
DNA: TGTGCCAGCATTGGACAGAGTAACACTGAAGCTTTCTTT
J: TRBJ1-1
D: NA
size: many
V: TRBV2

CDR3: CASSQQTGTISNYGYTF
DNA: TGTGCCAGCAGCCAACAGACAGGGACTATTTCTAACTATGGCTACACCTTC
J: TRBJ1-2
D: TRBD1
size: few
V: TRBV4-2

CDR3: CASSSTGVQPQHF
DNA: TGTGCCAGCAGCTCTACAGGGGTTCAGCCCCAGCATTTT
J: TRBJ1-5
D: TRBD1
size: many
V: TRBV5-6

CDR3: CASSSSGRPSYNEQFF
DNA: TGTGCCAGCAGTAGTAGCGGACGTCCCTCCTACAATGAGCAGTTCTTC
J: TRBJ2-1
D: NA
size: few
V: TRBV27

CDR3: CASSRGFYEQYF
DNA: TGTGCCAGCAGCCGTGGGTTTTACGAGCAGTACTTC
J: TRBJ2-7
D: NA
size: few
V: TRBV7-9

CDR3: CASSEAGWTEAFF
DNA: TGTGCCAGCAGTGAAGCAGGTTGGACTGAAGCTTTCTTT
J: TRBJ1-1
D: NA
size: NA
V: TRBV6-1